Each of the 32 T cell receptor beta chains below was sequenced from the same sample in a study of vaccination and CD4 T cells after COVID-19. Sequencing of cultured CD4+ T cell DNA used the Oncomine TCR Beta short-read assay. TCRdb re-called the PCR reads through MiXCR, storing one row per CDR3 protein. This sample has about 7,100 distinct CDR3 sequences, with approximately 45% found just once. Treatment described: roughly 10-day PBMC culture with coronavirus spike peptide pools or control peptides (ViraFEST assay). CD4+ T cells that came from the unexposed donor were collected before the COVID-19 pandemic (2011-2018). Their cognate antigens are unknown. Sample: CD4+ T cells from blood, cultured in vitro. Receptors were obtained from a human donor in good health.

This clonotype was seen a few times. V gene TRBV27 combines with J gene TRBJ1-1, with unresolved D. Germline V gene sequence: CDR1 MNHEY, CDR2 SMNVEV (reference sequence). CDR3 size: 15 residues. The ends were cut back, 3 bases at V and 7 bases at J, with 18 bases in the middle. The CDR3: CASSFHAREEGEAFF. The CDR3 DNA is TGTGCCAGCAGTTTTCATGCCCGGGAGGAGGGTGAAGCTTTCTTT.

The chain combines TRBV20-1 with TRBJ2-3, with TRBD2 matching over 9 bases. The germline V gene encodes CDR1 DFQATT and CDR2 SNEGSKA (reference sequence). The J segment lost 0 bases and the V segment lost 5 bases, leaving 6 bases of the junction unmatched. This CDR3 has 15 amino acids. In DNA, the CDR3 is TGCAGTGCTGGGCGGGGGGGCCGGAGCACAGATACGCAGTATTTT. Encoded protein: CSAGRGGRSTDTQYF.

J is TRBJ2-3 and V is TRBV10-2; D ambiguous. CDR1 is WSHSY and CDR2 is SAAADI in the germline V gene. Trimming took 4 bases from V and 5 from J, leaving 4 bases between them. There are 11 residues in the CDR3. CDR3: CASSGVDTQYF. The DNA for the CDR3 is TGCGCCAGCAGTGGGGTAGATACGCAGTATTTT.

V gene TRBV6-5 combines with J gene TRBJ2-1, with a possible D match to TRBD2 (6 bases). Trimming took off 2 bases at V and 3 bases at J, with 8 bases between the two ends. Germline CDR1 MNHEY, CDR2 SVGAGI. The CDR3 extends over 14 amino acids. In DNA form, the CDR3 reads TGTGCCAGCAGTTACCTCGGGAGCTACAATGAGCAGTTCTTC. It specifies CASSYLGSYNEQFF.

The CDR3 DNA sequence: TGTGCCAGCAGCTTTCAGGGGTATAGCAATCAGCCCCAGCATTTT. Encoded protein: CASSFQGYSNQPQHF. V gene TRBV11-3 combines with J gene TRBJ1-5, with D possibly TRBD1 on 6 matching bases. V lost 3 bases and J lost 0, with 9 bases in between. The CDR3 runs to 15 residues. Germline values: CDR1 SGHNT, CDR2 YENEEA.

This clonotype was counted only a few times. The gene calls are TRBV20-1 and TRBJ1-2; the D gene is possibly TRBD1 (6 bases). Germline V CDR1 and CDR2: DFQATT, SNEGSKA (reference sequence). V was shortened by 5 bases and J by 2 bases, with 9 bases between the two germline ends. CDR3 length equals 12 residues. The CDR3 DNA reads as TGCAGTGCTTTCACAGGGAACTATGGCTACACCTTC. It codes for CSAFTGNYGYTF.

This sequence joins TRBV18 and TRBJ2-7; a weak D match, TRBD1 (6 bases). The length of the CDR3 is 15 residues. Trimming took off 3 bases at V and 5 bases at J, with 17 bases between the two ends. The germline V gene has CDR1 KGHSH and CDR2 LQKENI. The DNA of the CDR3 is TGTGCCAGCTCACCTCTATCAGGGGTGCGCGACGAGCAGTACTTC. Amino acid sequence: CASSPLSGVRDEQYF.

V and J are TRBV20-1 and TRBJ2-3, with D unclear. This CDR3 has 14 residues. V was pared by 3 bases and J by 0 bases, with 10 bases between. The germline V gene encodes CDR1 DFQATT and CDR2 SNEGSKA (reference sequence). The CDR3 DNA reads as TGCAGTGCTAGCCTCCAGTCTAGCACAGATACGCAGTATTTT. The encoded protein is CSASLQSSTDTQYF.

The V call is TRBV7-9, the J call TRBJ1-3; no definite D call. The V end lost 1 base, the J end lost 2 bases, and 9 bases lay between the germline ends. The CDR3 totals 15 residues. Germline V CDR1 and CDR2: SEHNR, FQNEAQ (reference sequence). CDR3 sequence: CASSLVLGTGNTIYF. The CDR3 DNA sequence: TGTGCCAGCAGCTTAGTCCTGGGCACTGGAAACACCATATATTTT.

This clonotype showed up just once. This chain uses TRBV6-1 with TRBJ2-7; no clear D gene. The ends were cut back, 11 bases at V and 0 bases at J, with 11 bases in the middle. Germline V gene lookup returns CDR1 MNHNS and CDR2 SASEGT. The CDR3 loop spans 12 amino acids. The CDR3 DNA follows: TGTGCCGCAGGCGTGAGCTCCTACGAGCAGTACTTC. It translates to CAAGVSSYEQYF.

The chain uses TRBV7-9 and TRBJ2-2; 9 bases map to TRBD2. The V and J ends lost 6 bases and 8 bases, in that order; junction bases with no gene match: 7. CDR1 SEHNR and CDR2 FQNEAQ come from the germline V gene (reference sequence). The CDR3 consists of 14 residues. CDR3 nucleotide sequence: TGTGCCAGCAGACAAGGGACTAGCCTGGGGGAGCTGTTTTTT. This codes for CASRQGTSLGELFF.

For the CDR3, the DNA is TGTGCCAGCAGCGCTATAGTACGGGGGTCTGGGGCCAACGTCCTGACTTTC. Its protein is CASSAIVRGSGANVLTF. This chain connects TRBV2 to TRBJ2-6; possible D gene TRBD2, 6 bases. Germline V gene sequence: CDR1 SNHLY, CDR2 FYNNEI. CDR3 length equals 17 residues. The V and J ends lost 6 bases and 1 base respectively, with 16 bases between them. The whole variable domain, remainder taken from reference TRBV2 and TRBJ2-6, is EPEVTQTPSHQVTQMGQEVILRCVPISNHLYFYWYRQILGQKVEFLVSFYNNEISEKSEIFDDQFSVERPDGSNFTLKIRSTKLEDSAMYFCASSAIVRGSGANVLTFGAGSRLTVL.

This chain links TRBV6-1 with TRBJ2-6, with unresolved D. The V and J ends lost 7 bases and 2 bases respectively, with 15 bases between them. Germline loops: CDR1 MNHNS, CDR2 SASEGT. This CDR3 is built from 16 residues. The CDR3 sequence: CASMYVGAPGANVLTF. The CDR3 nucleotides read TGTGCCAGCATGTATGTCGGAGCCCCTGGGGCCAACGTCCTGACTTTC.

This clonotype was counted only a few times. J is TRBJ1-2 and V is TRBV27; TRBD1 matches 11 bases. The ends lost 5 bases at V and 4 bases at J; junction bases unmatched: 3. The germline gives CDR1 MNHEY, CDR2 SMNVEV (reference sequence). The CDR3 length is 14 residues. The DNA of the CDR3 is TGTGCCAGCAGTGGACAGGGGGCGATCTATGGCTACACCTTC. Its protein product is CASSGQGAIYGYTF.

This clonotype appeared a single time. V is TRBV19 and J is TRBJ1-5, with D possibly TRBD1 on 6 matching bases. The CDR3 length is 14 residues. With 9 bases removed from V and 1 base from J, the gap between germline ends came to 13 bases. Germline V CDR1 and CDR2: LNHDA, SQIVND (reference sequence). The CDR3 DNA reads TGTGCCAGCCGACCAGGGGCAAGCAATCAGCCCCAGCATTTT. This encodes CASRPGASNQPQHF.

J is TRBJ2-1 and V is TRBV20-1; TRBD2 agrees at 7 bases. This CDR3 spans 15 amino acids. Germline values: CDR1 DFQATT, CDR2 SNEGSKA (reference sequence). J gave up 2 bases and V 4 bases, and 8 bases lay outside the gene matches. The CDR3 DNA follows: TGCAGTGCTAACCACCGGGACTACCCCTACAATGAGCAGTTCTTC. It codes for CSANHRDYPYNEQFF.

The V call is TRBV6-1, the J call TRBJ2-3; a possible D gene is TRBD2 (6 bases). The germline V gene has CDR1 MNHNS and CDR2 SASEGT. This CDR3 spans 17 amino acids. Trimming removed 6 bases at V and 0 bases at J, with 19 bases between. CDR3 nucleotide sequence: TGTGCCAGCAGCCAGCGGCCTCCGGGACTGAGCACAGATACGCAGTATTTT. This codes for CASSQRPPGLSTDTQYF.

As concerns this clonotype: A junction boundary mismatches the germline segment, possibly from a read error. The chain recombines TRBV10-1 with TRBJ2-7; D remains unclear. There are 11 residues in the CDR3. Germline CDR1 reads WNHNN; CDR2 reads SYGVQD (reference sequence). CDR3 protein: CASGEGYEQYF. CDR3 in DNA: TGCGCCAGCGGTGAAGGCTACGAGCAGTACTTC.

The chain combines TRBV19 with TRBJ2-1, with TRBD2 identical over 15 bases. This CDR3 has 18 amino acids. The germline V gene has CDR1 LNHDA and CDR2 SQIVND (reference sequence). After removal of 2 bases from V and 7 bases from J, the junction contained 9 bases not matched to a gene. DNA of the CDR3: TGTGCCAGTAGTATACGTGGACTAGCGGGAGGGCCGGTTAATGAGCAGTTCTTC. Residues: CASSIRGLAGGPVNEQFF.

This clonotype is labeled large (0.1 to 1%). The CDR3 here is CSASGTFSYEQYF. The CDR3 region has the DNA TGCAGTGCTAGCGGGACTTTCTCCTACGAGCAGTACTTC. V is TRBV20-1 and J is TRBJ2-7, with D possibly TRBD2 on 6 matching bases. V dropped 3 bases and J dropped 0 bases, with 9 bases sitting between them. The germline V gene has CDR1 DFQATT and CDR2 SNEGSKA (reference sequence). The CDR3 covers 13 residues.

The chain has TRBV6-1 and TRBJ1-4, with TRBD1 as a possible D gene (5 bases). Germline V gene lookup returns CDR1 MNHNS and CDR2 SASEGT. The CDR3 consists of 13 residues. Trimming left V 7 bases short and J 0 bases short, with 6 bases between. CDR3 in DNA: TGTGCCAGCAAGGGGACAACTAATGAAAAACTGTTTTTT. Its translation: CASKGTTNEKLFF.

This chain's CDR3 is CSVEDDGTYYEQYF. In DNA, the CDR3 is TGCAGCGTTGAAGATGACGGGACATATTACGAGCAGTACTTC. The chain uses TRBV29-1 and TRBJ2-7; tentative D call: TRBD1 (6 bases). In germline, CDR1 is SQVTM, CDR2 ANQGSEA. The CDR3 spans 14 residues. V was shortened by 0 bases and J by 4 bases, with 13 bases between the two germline ends.

J is TRBJ2-3 and V is TRBV7-9; D uncertain. Germline CDR1 is SEHNR and CDR2 is FQNEAQ (reference sequence). The CDR3 contains 17 residues. The V and J ends lost 2 bases and 1 base respectively, with 16 bases between them. The CDR3 loop reads CASSLFVSGRGTDTQYF. DNA of the CDR3: TGTGCCAGCAGCTTATTCGTTTCGGGCCGGGGCACAGATACGCAGTATTTT.

The DNA for the CDR3 is TGTGCCAGCAGCTTGGTCGGGGGGGCCGGAGAGACCCAGTACTTC. Translated: CASSLVGGAGETQYF. V and J are TRBV5-4 and TRBJ2-5; 8 bases are a match to TRBD2. Germline CDR1 and CDR2: SGHNT and YYREEE (reference sequence). V gave up 0 bases and J gave up 4 bases; unmatched junction bases: 5. The CDR3 covers 15 residues.

J is TRBJ2-7 and V is TRBV1. TRBV1 is recorded as a pseudogene. The CDR3 spans 16 residues. This CDR3 reads CTSSQDLRPSSYEQYF. In DNA, the CDR3 is TGCACCAGCAGCCAAGATCTGCGGCCAAGCTCCTACGAGCAGTACTTC.

J is TRBJ2-3 and V is TRBV7-8; the match to TRBD1 covers 10 bases. Germline V gives CDR1 SGHVS, CDR2 FQNEAQ. V shed 5 bases, J shed 1 base, and the junction held 9 bases outside the gene matches. The CDR3 loop spans 17 amino acids. The CDR3: CASSQDRGQWGTDTQYF. The DNA of the CDR3 is TGTGCCAGCAGCCAAGACAGGGGGCAATGGGGCACAGATACGCAGTATTTT.

The chain recombines TRBV29-1 with TRBJ2-1; TRBD2 matches at 14 bases. The J segment lost 7 bases and the V segment lost 7 bases, leaving 3 bases of the junction unmatched. CDR1 SQVTM and CDR2 ANQGSEA come from the germline V gene. CDR3 length: 13 residues. The CDR3 DNA reads TGCAGCGGGGGACTAGCGGGAGTAAATGAGCAGTTCTTC. As protein: CSGGLAGVNEQFF.

This clonotype was seen more than once but under ten times. This chain connects TRBV7-7 to TRBJ2-2; 7 bases fit TRBD2. V lost 4 bases and J lost 4; bases outside the gene matches: 0. Germline V gene data show CDR1 as SSHAT and CDR2 as FNYEAQ (reference sequence). This CDR3 contains 13 residues. For the CDR3, the DNA is TGTGCCAGCAGCTCGGGAGGCACCGGGGAGCTGTTTTTT. Encoded protein: CASSSGGTGELFF.

This sequence joins TRBV19 and TRBJ1-5; D not resolved. The V and J ends lost 8 bases and 7 bases respectively, with 15 bases between them. Germline-derived CDR1 and CDR2 are LNHDA and SQIVND (reference sequence). The CDR3 has 13 residues. Here the CDR3 reads CASSPADRQPQHF. The CDR3 DNA sequence: TGTGCCAGTTCCCCGGCAGATCGACAGCCCCAGCATTTT. The entire variable domain, with the rest obtained from reference TRBV19 and TRBJ1-5, is as follows: DGGITQSPKYLFRKEGQNVTLSCEQNLNHDAMYWYRQDPGQGLRLIYYSQIVNDFQKGDIAEGYSVSREKKESFPLTVTSAQKNPTAFYLCASSPADRQPQHFGDGTRLSIL.

This sequence joins TRBV7-2 and TRBJ1-5, with a weak D call TRBD1 (5 bases). V gave up 5 bases and J gave up 4 bases, with 18 bases separating them. Germline V gene lookup returns CDR1 SGHTA and CDR2 FQGNSA. This CDR3 spans 16 amino acids. The CDR3 nucleotides read TGTGCCAGCAGCAAGTTCGGAGGGACGGGAAATCAGCCCCAGCATTTT. Residues: CASSKFGGTGNQPQHF.

This clonotype has just a few counts. The chain combines TRBV20-1 with TRBJ2-1; tentative D call: TRBD2 (7 bases). The CDR3 loop spans 14 amino acids. Germline V gene data show CDR1 as DFQATT and CDR2 as SNEGSKA (reference sequence). Trimming took off 7 bases at V and 0 bases at J, with 13 bases between the two ends. The CDR3 region is CSGVGGGSYNEQFF. The CDR3 bases are TGCAGTGGGGTGGGAGGGGGCTCCTACAATGAGCAGTTCTTC.

The sample holds a few counts of this clonotype. The genes are TRBV28 and TRBJ1-5, with D tentatively TRBD1 (5 bases). CDR1 and CDR2 from the germline V gene are MDHEN and SYDVKM. V lost 6 bases, J lost 0 bases, and 18 bases lay in between. There are 17 residues in the CDR3. The CDR3 sequence is CASRVSRGLFSNQPQHF. For the CDR3, the DNA is TGTGCCAGCAGAGTGAGTAGGGGACTTTTTAGCAATCAGCCCCAGCATTTT.